Reported below is one T cell receptor beta chain. Its antigen is unknown. Base qualities are missing; no much larger clone stands one base away. The donors were people with melanoma. Receptor amplification or capture employed the immunoSEQ multiplex PCR assay. The immuneACCESS repertoire file appears here via TCRdb, limited to in-frame rearrangements. These files lack a portion of the clones; in checked studies, under half of the deficit traces to unresolved V genes, and the cause of the others is not known. This sample is represented by some 14,000 clones; approximately 80% of them were singletons. The ten largest make up around 17% of the sample. The CDR3, from cysteine to phenylalanine, totals 14 residues. Kept here is only the CDR3 DNA, which spans 42 bases and is read in frame from base 1. V drops 2 bases and J drops 5 bases, leaving 13 bases in between. Per the germline V gene, SGHDT is the CDR1 and YYEEEE is the CDR2.

This sample was taken from a study of CD4+ T cells in melanoma (dated by TCRdb to 2021 to 2024). Concerning the study at large: The study investigated neoantigen-specific CD4+ T cells in human melanoma. The full study reports these points: According to the report, neoantigen-specific CD4+ T cells in melanoma displayed diverse differentiation states. The report described a correlation between neoantigen-specific CD4+ T cells and the function of CD8+ T cells, macrophages and B cells.

This receptor was taken from a human donor with melanoma. The chain couples TRBV5-6 to TRBJ1-1, with TRBD1 perhaps the D gene, on 6 matching bases. Source material: cells from a culture (not recorded whether cultured in vitro). The CDR3 region reads CASSFSRGRTEAFF. The DNA reads as follows: TGTGCCAGCAGCTTTTCCAGGGGAAGGACTGAAGCTTTCTTT.